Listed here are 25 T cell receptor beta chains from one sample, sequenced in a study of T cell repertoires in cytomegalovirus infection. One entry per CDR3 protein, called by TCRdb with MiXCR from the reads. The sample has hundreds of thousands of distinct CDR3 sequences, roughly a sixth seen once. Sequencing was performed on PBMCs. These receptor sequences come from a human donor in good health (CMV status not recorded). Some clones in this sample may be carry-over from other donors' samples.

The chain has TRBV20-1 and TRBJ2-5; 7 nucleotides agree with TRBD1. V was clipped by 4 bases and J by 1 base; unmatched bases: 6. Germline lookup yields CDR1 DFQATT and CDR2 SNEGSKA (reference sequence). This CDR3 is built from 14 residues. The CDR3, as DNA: TGCAGTGCTACCGGGACAGCCCCCCAAGAGACCCAGTACTTC. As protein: CSATGTAPQETQYF.

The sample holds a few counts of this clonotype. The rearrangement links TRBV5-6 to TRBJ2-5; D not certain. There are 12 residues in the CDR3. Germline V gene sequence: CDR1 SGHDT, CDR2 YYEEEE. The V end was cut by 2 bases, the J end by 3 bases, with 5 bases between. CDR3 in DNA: TGTGCCAGCAGCTTCCAGGAAGAGACCCAGTACTTC. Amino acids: CASSFQEETQYF.

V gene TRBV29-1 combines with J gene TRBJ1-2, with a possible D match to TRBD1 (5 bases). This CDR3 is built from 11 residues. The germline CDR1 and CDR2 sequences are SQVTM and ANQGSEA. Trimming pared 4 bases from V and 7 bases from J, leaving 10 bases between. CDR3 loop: CSVVSGGGYTF. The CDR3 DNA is TGCAGCGTTGTTTCCGGGGGTGGCTACACCTTC.

CDR3 DNA: TGTGCCAGCAGTTACTACTGGCAAGGGACAGGGGCCTCTGGAAACACCATATATTTT. It is translated as CASSYYWQGTGASGNTIYF. The rearrangement links TRBV6-6 to TRBJ1-3, with 10 bases aligning to TRBD1. The trim removed 1 base at V and 0 bases at J, leaving 9 bases unmatched. Germline CDR1 and CDR2: MNHNY and SVGAGI (reference sequence). This CDR3 is built from 19 residues.

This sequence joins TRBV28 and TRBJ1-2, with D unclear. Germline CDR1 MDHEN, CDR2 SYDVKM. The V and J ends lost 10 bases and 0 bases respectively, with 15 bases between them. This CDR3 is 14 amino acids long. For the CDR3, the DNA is TGTGCCACCATGATTTCCCCCGCTAACTATGGCTACACCTTC. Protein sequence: CATMISPANYGYTF.

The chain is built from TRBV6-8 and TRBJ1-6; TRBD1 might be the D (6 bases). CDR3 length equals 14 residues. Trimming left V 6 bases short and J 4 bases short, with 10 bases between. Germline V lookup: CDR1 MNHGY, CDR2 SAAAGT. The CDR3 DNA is TGTGCCAGCAGGCCGGGACAATATAATTCACCCCTCCACTTT. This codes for CASRPGQYNSPLHF.

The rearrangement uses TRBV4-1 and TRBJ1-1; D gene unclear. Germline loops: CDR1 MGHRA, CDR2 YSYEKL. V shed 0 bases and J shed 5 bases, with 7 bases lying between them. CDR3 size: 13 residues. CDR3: CASSQEGRTEAFF. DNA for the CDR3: TGCGCCAGCAGCCAAGAAGGGCGAACTGAAGCTTTCTTT.

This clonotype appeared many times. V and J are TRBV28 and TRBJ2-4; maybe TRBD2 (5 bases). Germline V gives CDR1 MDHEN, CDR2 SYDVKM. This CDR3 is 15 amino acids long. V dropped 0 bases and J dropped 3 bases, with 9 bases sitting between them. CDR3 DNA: TGTGCCAGCAGTTTATGGGGAGTCGACAAAAACATTCAGTACTTC. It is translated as CASSLWGVDKNIQYF.

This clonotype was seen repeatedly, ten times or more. The CDR3 loop is CASSLLTKTGASEFF. The CDR3 bases are TGTGCCAGCAGTTTACTAACTAAAACAGGTGCTAGCGAGTTCTTC. The chain links TRBV28 to TRBJ2-1; maybe TRBD2 (6 bases). V dropped 2 bases and J dropped 14 bases, with 22 bases sitting between them. Germline loops: CDR1 MDHEN, CDR2 SYDVKM. There are 15 residues in the CDR3.

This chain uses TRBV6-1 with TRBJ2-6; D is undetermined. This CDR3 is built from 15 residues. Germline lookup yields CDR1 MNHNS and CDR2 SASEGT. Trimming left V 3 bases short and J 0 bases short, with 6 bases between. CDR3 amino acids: CASSELSSGANVLTF. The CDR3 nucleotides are TGTGCCAGCAGTGAGTTAAGCTCTGGGGCCAACGTCCTGACTTTC.

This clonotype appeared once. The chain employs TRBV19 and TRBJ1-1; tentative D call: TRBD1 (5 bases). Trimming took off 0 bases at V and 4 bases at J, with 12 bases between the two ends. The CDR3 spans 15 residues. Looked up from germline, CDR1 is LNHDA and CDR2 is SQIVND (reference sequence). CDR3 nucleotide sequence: TGTGCCAGTAGTATAGAGGGACCCGCCACCACTGAAGCTTTCTTT. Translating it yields CASSIEGPATTEAFF.

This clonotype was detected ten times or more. CDR3 in DNA: TGTGCCAGTAGTACGATTGGACAGGCCCCTAACAATGAGCAGTTCTTC. Residues: CASSTIGQAPNNEQFF. This chain uses TRBV19 with TRBJ2-1; 7 bases align to TRBD1. The CDR3 loop spans 16 amino acids. Trimming removed 4 bases from V and 5 bases from J; junction bases left unmatched: 11. The germline CDR1 and CDR2 sequences are LNHDA and SQIVND (reference sequence). The full variable domain, in which reference TRBV19 and TRBJ2-1 provide the parts outside the CDR3, is DGGITQSPKYLFRKEGQNVTLSCEQNLNHDAMYWYRQDPGQGLRLIYYSQIVNDFQKGDIAEGYSVSREKKESFPLTVTSAQKNPTAFYLCASSTIGQAPNNEQFFGPGTRLTVL.

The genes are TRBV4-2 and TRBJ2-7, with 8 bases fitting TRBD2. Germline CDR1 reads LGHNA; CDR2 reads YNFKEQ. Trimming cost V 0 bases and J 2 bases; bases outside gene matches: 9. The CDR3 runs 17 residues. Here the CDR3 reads CASSQDPRGLGTYEQYF. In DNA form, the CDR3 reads TGTGCCAGCAGCCAAGATCCTCGGGGACTAGGAACCTACGAGCAGTACTTC.

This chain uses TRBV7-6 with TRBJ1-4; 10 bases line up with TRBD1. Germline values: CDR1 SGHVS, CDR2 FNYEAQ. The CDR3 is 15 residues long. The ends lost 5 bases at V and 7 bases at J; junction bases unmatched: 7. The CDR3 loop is CASSPGQGDAEKLFF. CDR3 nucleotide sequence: TGTGCCAGCAGCCCCGGACAGGGGGACGCTGAAAAACTGTTTTTT.

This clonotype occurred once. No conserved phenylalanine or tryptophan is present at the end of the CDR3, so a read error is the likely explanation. CDR3 loop: CASSLYVGPTEAFS. The CDR3 nucleotides read TGTGCCAGCAGCTTATATGTGGGTCCCACTGAAGCTTTCTCT. The chain carries TRBV7-9 and TRBJ1-1, with D unclear. From germline, CDR1 is SEHNR and CDR2 FQNEAQ (reference sequence). V lost 2 bases, J lost 4 bases, and 11 bases lay in between. The CDR3 loop spans 14 amino acids.

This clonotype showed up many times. The CDR3: CASSLGGTGGSYLRNEQFF. As DNA, the CDR3 is TGTGCCAGCAGCTTGGGAGGGACAGGGGGTTCCTATCTGAGGAATGAGCAGTTCTTC. This chain uses TRBV5-4 with TRBJ2-1, with TRBD1 matching 11 bases. This CDR3 has 19 amino acids. The germline CDR1 and CDR2 sequences are SGHNT and YYREEE (reference sequence). V trimming: 0 bases; J trimming: 7 bases; junction bases outside the gene matches: 15.

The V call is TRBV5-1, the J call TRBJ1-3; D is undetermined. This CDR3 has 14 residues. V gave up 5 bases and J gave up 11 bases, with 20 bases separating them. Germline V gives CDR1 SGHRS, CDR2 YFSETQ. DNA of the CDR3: TGCGCCAGCAGTGTCAGCGCAGAATCGGTCGCCATATATTTT. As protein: CASSVSAESVAIYF.

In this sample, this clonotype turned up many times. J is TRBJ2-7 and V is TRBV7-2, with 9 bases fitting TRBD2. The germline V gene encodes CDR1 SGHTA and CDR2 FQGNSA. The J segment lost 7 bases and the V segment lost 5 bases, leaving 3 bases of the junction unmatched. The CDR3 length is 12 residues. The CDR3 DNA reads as TGTGCCAGCAGCCGAGCGGGGGGTGAGCAGTACTTC. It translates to CASSRAGGEQYF.

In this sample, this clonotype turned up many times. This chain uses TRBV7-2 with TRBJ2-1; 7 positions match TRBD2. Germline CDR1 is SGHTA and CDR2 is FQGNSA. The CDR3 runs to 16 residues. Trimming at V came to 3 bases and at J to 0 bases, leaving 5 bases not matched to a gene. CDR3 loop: CASSLVGGYSYNEQFF. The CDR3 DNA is TGTGCCAGCAGCTTGGTCGGGGGGTACTCCTACAATGAGCAGTTCTTC.

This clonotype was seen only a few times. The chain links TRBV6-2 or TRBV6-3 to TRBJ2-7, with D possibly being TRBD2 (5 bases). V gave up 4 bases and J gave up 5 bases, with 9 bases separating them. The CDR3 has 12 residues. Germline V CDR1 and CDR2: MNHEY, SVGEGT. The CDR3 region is CASSLRVHEQYF. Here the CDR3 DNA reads TGTGCCAGCAGTTTGAGGGTCCACGAGCAGTACTTC.

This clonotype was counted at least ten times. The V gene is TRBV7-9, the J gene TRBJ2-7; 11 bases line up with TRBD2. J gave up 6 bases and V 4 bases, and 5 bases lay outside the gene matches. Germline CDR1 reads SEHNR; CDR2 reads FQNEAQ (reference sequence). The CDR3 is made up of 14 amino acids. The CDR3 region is CASSSYTSGGEQYF. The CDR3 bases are TGTGCCAGCAGCTCGTATACTAGCGGGGGCGAGCAGTACTTC.

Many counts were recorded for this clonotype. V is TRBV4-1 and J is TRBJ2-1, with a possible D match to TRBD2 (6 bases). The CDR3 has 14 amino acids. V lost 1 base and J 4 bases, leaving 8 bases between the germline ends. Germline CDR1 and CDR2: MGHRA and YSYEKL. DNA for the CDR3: TGCGCCAGCAGCCAAGTGGGGACTTACAATGAGCAGTTCTTC. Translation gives CASSQVGTYNEQFF.

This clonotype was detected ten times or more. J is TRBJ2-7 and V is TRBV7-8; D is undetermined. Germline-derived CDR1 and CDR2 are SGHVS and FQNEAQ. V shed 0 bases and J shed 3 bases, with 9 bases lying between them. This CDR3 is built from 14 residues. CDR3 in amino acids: CASSLAPQLYEQYF. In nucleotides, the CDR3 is TGTGCCAGCAGCTTAGCCCCACAGCTCTACGAGCAGTACTTC.

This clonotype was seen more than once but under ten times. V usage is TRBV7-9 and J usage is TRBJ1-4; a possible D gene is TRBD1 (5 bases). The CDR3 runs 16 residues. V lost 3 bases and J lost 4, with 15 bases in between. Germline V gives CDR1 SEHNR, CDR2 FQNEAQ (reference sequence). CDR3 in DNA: TGTGCCAGCAGCTTTACCGGGTCAGGGAGTAATGAAAAACTGTTTTTT. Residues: CASSFTGSGSNEKLFF. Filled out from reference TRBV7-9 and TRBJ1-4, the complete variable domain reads DTGVSQNPRHKITKRGQNVTFRCDPISEHNRLYWYRQTLGQGPEFLTYFQNEAQLEKSRLLSDRFSAERPKGSFSTLEIQRTEQGDSAMYLCASSFTGSGSNEKLFFGSGTQLSVL.

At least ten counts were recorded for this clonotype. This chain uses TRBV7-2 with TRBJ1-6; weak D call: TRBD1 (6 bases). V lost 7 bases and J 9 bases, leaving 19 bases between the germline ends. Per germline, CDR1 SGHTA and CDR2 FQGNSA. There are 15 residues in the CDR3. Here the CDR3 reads CASTILQGKGSPLHF. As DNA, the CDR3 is TGTGCCAGCACCATTCTCCAGGGGAAGGGTTCACCCCTCCACTTT.